This section outlines one T cell receptor beta chain sequence together with its context. The CDR3 is 16 amino acids. Germline CDR1 and CDR2: LNHNV and YYDKDF (reference sequence). The junction had 6 bases not matched to a gene; V was cut back by 1 base and J by 3 bases. The method was immunoSEQ multiplex PCR; TCRdb's version includes in-frame clones alone and lacks a portion of them. The sample yields 130,000 or so clones, 84% seen once. These data come from a study of blood T cell repertoires in COVID-19. Study details: Sites in the United States, Italy and Spain provided acute and convalescent COVID-19 samples.

Across fewer than 25 US areas, participants ranged in age from 18 to 89 years. Grouping used clinical history reported by participants in a survey and questionnaire. The sequence came from a man between 40 and 49 years old with acute COVID-19. Source material: PBMCs or T cells enriched from blood (not recorded which). V is TRBV15 and J is TRBJ1-3; 7 bases map to TRBD1. This CDR3 reads CATSRGGGRFGNTIYF. CDR3 bases: TGTGCCACCAGCAGAGGAGGGGGCCGATTTGGAAACACCATATATTTT.